One sample yielded the 11 T cell receptor beta chains listed below, sequenced in a study of neurological immune-mediated disorders. From the 5' RACE reads, TCRdb called clonotypes with MiXCR, one entry per CDR3 protein. The repertoire holds tens of thousands of distinct CDR3 sequences, 3% to 3.5% seen once, with approximately 8.4% in the top ten. Documented time point: longitudinal time-point 1 (baseline). The sample taken for sequencing was PBMCs. All receptors derive from a woman in her sixties with multiple sclerosis.

This clonotype showed up many times. V usage is TRBV5-1 and J usage is TRBJ2-5; D possibly corresponds to TRBD2 (7 bases). The CDR3 sequence is 14 residues long. CDR1 and CDR2 (germline): SGHRS, YFSETQ. Trimming removed 4 bases at V and 4 bases at J, with 14 bases between. The CDR3 sequence: CASSLDGGPETQYF. The CDR3 nucleotides read TGCGCCAGCAGCCTCGACGGGGGGCCAGAGACCCAGTACTTC.

This clonotype was picked up many times. The chain is built from TRBV7-2 and TRBJ1-1; unclear D gene. CDR1 SGHTA and CDR2 FQGNSA come from the germline V gene. The CDR3 length is 14 residues. Trimming stripped 5 bases from V and 1 base from J, with 11 bases between. CDR3 amino acids: CASSHQPANTEAFF. CDR3 bases: TGTGCCAGCAGCCACCAACCCGCGAACACTGAAGCTTTCTTT.

This clonotype has ten or more counts. The V call is TRBV20-1, the J call TRBJ2-7, with 8 bases identical to TRBD2. The V gene's germline CDR1 is DFQATT and CDR2 SNEGSKA (reference sequence). Losses at the gene ends were 0 bases for V and 2 bases for J; bases not matched to a gene: 12. The CDR3 is made up of 17 amino acids. CDR3 in DNA: TGCAGTGCTAGAGATCTGATCTTACTAGCGGTACCCTACGAGCAGTACTTC. It yields the protein CSARDLILLAVPYEQYF.

The rearrangement uses TRBV7-8 and TRBJ2-1, with a tentative D call TRBD2 (6 bases). Trimming removed 7 bases at V and 1 base at J, with 14 bases between. The CDR3 loop spans 15 amino acids. The germline V gene encodes CDR1 SGHVS and CDR2 FQNEAQ. CDR3 DNA: TGTGCCAGCACCCGTGGGGGGACTTCCTACAATGAGCAGTTCTTC. This gives the protein CASTRGGTSYNEQFF.

This clonotype was picked up many times. This chain links TRBV3-1 with TRBJ2-2, with D possibly matching TRBD1 (6 bases). CDR1 is LGHDT and CDR2 is YNNKEL in the germline V gene (reference sequence). The CDR3 is 14 amino acids. Trimming took off 4 bases at V and 9 bases at J, with 15 bases between the two ends. CDR3 coding DNA: TGTGCCAGCAGCCCGGACAGCATTAGGAGGGAGCTGTTTTTT. It translates to CASSPDSIRRELFF.

In its sample, this clonotype was seen many times. V and J are TRBV7-2 and TRBJ2-7; D assignment may be TRBD1 or TRBD2 (6 bases each). Germline V CDR1 and CDR2: SGHTA, FQGNSA. Trimming stripped 2 bases from V and 0 bases from J, with 17 bases between. The CDR3 covers 17 residues. Written as DNA, the CDR3 is TGTGCCAGCAGCTTATACTGGGGGGCACAGGTCTCCTACGAGCAGTACTTC. As protein: CASSLYWGAQVSYEQYF. The entire variable domain, with the rest obtained from reference TRBV7-2 and TRBJ2-7, is as follows: GAGVSQSPSNKVTEKGKDVELRCDPISGHTALYWYRQSLGQGLEFLIYFQGNSAPDKSGLPSDRFSAERTGGSVSTLTIQRTQQEDSAVYLCASSLYWGAQVSYEQYFGPGTRLTVT.

This clonotype was counted many times. V and J are TRBV28 and TRBJ1-1, with unresolved D. Germline CDR1 is MDHEN and CDR2 is SYDVKM. V was shortened by 5 bases and J by 11 bases, with 18 bases between the two germline ends. The length of the CDR3 is 13 residues. The CDR3 nucleotides are TGTGCCAGCAGTCCTCGACCTAGCCTTGGGGCTTTCTTT. This translates into CASSPRPSLGAFF.

The sample holds many counts of this clonotype. The chain is built from TRBV2 and TRBJ2-2, with D hard to call. V was shortened by 1 base and J by 0 bases, with 6 bases between the two germline ends. The CDR3 extends over 15 amino acids. Germline V gene lookup returns CDR1 SNHLY and CDR2 FYNNEI. The CDR3 is CASSEVQANTGELFF. The CDR3 coding sequence is TGTGCCAGCAGTGAAGTCCAGGCGAACACCGGGGAGCTGTTTTTT.

This clonotype was detected ten times or more. The chain employs TRBV4-2 and TRBJ2-6; D uncertain. V was cut by 4 bases and J by 3 bases, with 4 bases left in between. CDR1 and CDR2 (germline): LGHNA, YNFKEQ. The CDR3 covers 13 residues. The CDR3 DNA sequence: TGTGCCAGCAGCCCGCGTGGGGCCAACGTCCTGACTTTC. Translation: CASSPRGANVLTF.

This clonotype was recorded at least ten times. V and J are TRBV20-1 and TRBJ1-1; D call uncertain. CDR1 DFQATT and CDR2 SNEGSKA come from the germline V gene (reference sequence). The CDR3 length is 9 residues. V lost 7 bases and J lost 6, with 6 bases in between. The CDR3 spells CSVMSEAFF. The CDR3 bases are TGCAGTGTGATGTCTGAAGCTTTCTTT.

This clonotype was detected ten times or more. Just one base apart from a much larger clone, this may be a read error. The chain couples TRBV20-1 to TRBJ1-6, with 7 bases lining up with TRBD1. From germline, CDR1 is DFQATT and CDR2 SNEGSKA (reference sequence). CDR3 length equals 13 residues. The CDR3 bases are TGCAGTGCGAGGAGGGACAGCAATTCACCCCTCAACTTT. This encodes CSARRDSNSPLNF.